These T cell receptor beta chains were read from a single sample in a study of CD8 T cells in Susac syndrome. Via MiXCR, TCRdb re-called the immunoSEQ multiplex PCR reads, giving one row per CDR3 protein. The profile shows under 200,000 distinct CDR3 sequences, about 95% of them singletons. Sequencing was performed on CD8+ T cells from PBMCs. The source is a human donor with multiple sclerosis. CDR3s include the opening cysteine and the closing phenylalanine or tryptophan. Each record gives: V gene, CDR3 length, D gene, clone size, J gene, CDR3 DNA, CDR3 protein. D genes are given only for firm matches. Clone size is given for some rows only: seen once, a few or many times, or a class if the clone is expanded.

>TRBV20-1|14|.|.|TRBJ1-4
TGCAGTGCTAGAGTGGATGGGACTAATGAAAAACTGTTTTTT
CSARVDGTNEKLFF
>TRBV27|17|.|.|TRBJ1-2
TGTGCCAGCAGTTTCTTGGTATCGGAGGCCCCGAACTATGGCTACACCTTC
CASSFLVSEAPNYGYTF
>TRBV7-3|14|.|.|TRBJ2-7
TGTGCCAGCAGCCCCGGGACATTGACCTACGAGCAGTACTTC
CASSPGTLTYEQYF
>TRBV7-3|16|TRBD2|.|TRBJ2-3
TGTGCCAGCAGGTCCGGGACTAGCTCTCCATCGGATACGCAGTATTTT
CASRSGTSSPSDTQYF
>TRBV28|14|.|.|TRBJ2-3
TGTGCCAGCAGTTTACCTAGCGAGGGGGATACGCAGTATTTT
CASSLPSEGDTQYF
>TRBV29-1|15|.|.|TRBJ2-7
TGCAGCGTTGACCGACCAGGGTCCCCAACCTACGAGCAGTACTTC
CSVDRPGSPTYEQYF
>TRBV27|14|.|.|TRBJ2-7
TGTGCCAGCGAGGAAGCCCTGACGGTCTACGAGCAGTACTTC
CASEEALTVYEQYF
>TRBV20-1|15|TRBD1|.|TRBJ2-7
TGCAGTGCTAGAAACAGACAGGGGCCTCGGGACGAGCAGTACTTC
CSARNRQGPRDEQYF
>TRBV15|14|TRBD1|.|TRBJ2-7
TGTGCCACCAGCGGCTCAGGGACAGCCTACGAGCAGTACTTC
CATSGSGTAYEQYF
>TRBV7-9|17|TRBD1|.|TRBJ2-2
TGTGCCAGCAGGCTACGAGGGACAGGGGGAGTTGGCGGGGAGCTGTTTTTT
CASRLRGTGGVGGELFF
>TRBV13|17|.|.|TRBJ1-2
TGTGCCAGCAGCCCCATCCATTTTTGGGCAGGGGATTATGGCTACACCTTC
CASSPIHFWAGDYGYTF
>TRBV20-1|14|TRBD2|.|TRBJ2-1
TGCAGTTCACGGACTAGCGGGGGGGACAATGAGCAGTTCTTC
CSSRTSGGDNEQFF
>TRBV2|13|.|.|TRBJ1-2
TGTGCCAGCGGGATCCACAAGAGCTATGGCTACACCTTC
CASGIHKSYGYTF
>TRBV12-3/TRBV12-4|14|TRBD2|.|TRBJ2-3
TGTGCCAGCAGTCCCGGGACTAGCGCAGATACGCAGTATTTT
CASSPGTSADTQYF
>TRBV11-2|14|TRBD2|.|TRBJ2-5
TGTGCCAGCAGCTCCGGGGGGGCTGGGGAGACCCAGTACTTC
CASSSGGAGETQYF
>TRBV9|13|.|.|TRBJ1-2
TGTGCCAGCAGCGAAGGGTCGGACTATGGCTACACCTTC
CASSEGSDYGYTF
>TRBV7-9|14|TRBD2|.|TRBJ2-7
TGTGCCAGCAGCTTAGGCGGGGGGGCTTACGAGCAGTACTTC
CASSLGGGAYEQYF
>TRBV12-3/TRBV12-4|14|.|.|TRBJ2-7
TGTGCCAGCAGTCCCGGCCCCTACTCCTACGAGCAGTACTTC
CASSPGPYSYEQYF
>TRBV7-9|15|.|.|TRBJ2-2
TGTGCCAGCAGCCACGGGGGGCTGAACACCGGGGAGCTGTTTTTT
CASSHGGLNTGELFF
>TRBV7-6|20|TRBD2|.|TRBJ2-1
TGTGCCAGCAGCGGGGAGCTGGGACTAGCGGGAGGACGCTCCTACAATGAGCAGTTCTTC
CASSGELGLAGGRSYNEQFF
>TRBV7-9|13|.|.|TRBJ1-2
TGTGCCAGCAGCCCGAGACAGGCCTATGGCTACACCTTC
CASSPRQAYGYTF
>TRBV4-2|18|TRBD2|once|TRBJ2-3
TGTGCCAGCAGCCAAGCCCCGTTTCTAGCGGGGGACACAGATACGCAGTATTTT
CASSQAPFLAGDTDTQYF
>TRBV10-3|14|.|.|TRBJ2-1
TGTGCCATCAGTGAGTCGGCCGGGTACAATGAGCAGTTCTTC
CAISESAGYNEQFF
>TRBV6-4|14|.|.|TRBJ2-3
TGTGCCAGCAGTGCCTTCTTAGGCACAGATACGCAGTATTTT
CASSAFLGTDTQYF
>TRBV25-1|15|.|.|TRBJ1-3
TGTGCCAGCACCGCCGGGACCCACTCTGGAAACACCATATATTTT
CASTAGTHSGNTIYF
>TRBV7-9|16|.|.|TRBJ2-1
TGTGCCAGCAGCTTAGGCTTGGACCCCCCGGTCAATGAGCAGTTCTTC
CASSLGLDPPVNEQFF
>TRBV5-6|13|.|.|TRBJ2-5
TGTGCCAGCAGCTTACCGGTGGGGGAGACCCAGTACTTC
CASSLPVGETQYF
>TRBV6-5|13|.|.|TRBJ2-5
TGTGCCAGCAGCCCGTTAGAGCAAGAGACCCAGTACTTC
CASSPLEQETQYF
>TRBV4-1|14|TRBD2|.|TRBJ2-1
TGCGCCAGCAAAAAGCGGGACTCCTACAATGAGCAGTTCTTC
CASKKRDSYNEQFF
>TRBV5-4|18|TRBD1|.|TRBJ1-5
TGTGCCAGCAGCTTGGACGGGACAGGAAAAATGGGGAATCAGCCCCAGCATTTT
CASSLDGTGKMGNQPQHF
>TRBV5-4|16|TRBD2|.|TRBJ2-5
TGTGCCAGCAGACCGACTAGCGGGGGGGCCCAAGAGACCCAGTACTTC
CASRPTSGGAQETQYF
>TRBV2|14|.|.|TRBJ2-1
TGTGCCAGCAGTGAAGCGAGGAGTCTCCATGAGCAGTTCTTC
CASSEARSLHEQFF
>TRBV20-1|15|.|.|TRBJ1-2
TGCAGTGCCAAAAGAAACCTGGGGGTTATCCGTGGCTACACCTTC
CSAKRNLGVIRGYTF
>TRBV29-1|14|.|.|TRBJ2-7
TGCAGCGTTGAAGAGCGGGGAGTTGGGGGCGAGCAGTACTTC
CSVEERGVGGEQYF
>TRBV3-1|16|.|.|TRBJ2-7
TGTGCCAGCAGCCAAGATGACTACATATCTCCCTACGAGCAGTACTTC
CASSQDDYISPYEQYF
>TRBV21-1|17|.|.|TRBJ1-1
TGTGCCAGCAGCATAACCGGGACAGGGGGCGTGAACACTGAAGCTTTCTTT
CASSITGTGGVNTEAFF
>TRBV30|15|.|.|TRBJ2-5
TGTGCCTGGAGTGTAGGGCTGGACTACCAAGAGACCCAGTACTTC
CAWSVGLDYQETQYF
>TRBV27|16|.|.|TRBJ2-5
TGTGCCAGCAGTTCGGGACACCTCCCCCTGGGAGAGACCCAGTACTTC
CASSSGHLPLGETQYF
>TRBV14|16|.|.|TRBJ2-3
TGTGCCAGCAGCCCCGCGGAGTTCGGCGGGGCAGATACGCAGTATTTT
CASSPAEFGGADTQYF
>TRBV9|15|TRBD1|once|TRBJ2-7
TGTGCCAGCAGCCCCGACGGGACAGGCCTCTACGAGCAGTACTTC
CASSPDGTGLYEQYF
>TRBV20-1|11|.|.|TRBJ2-7
TGCAGTGCCTCCTGGGGCGGGGAGCAGTACTTC
CSASWGGEQYF
>TRBV20-1|14|.|.|TRBJ1-2
TGCAGTGCTAGAGCTCAGGGGTGGGCATATGGCTACACCTTC
CSARAQGWAYGYTF
>TRBV14|16|TRBD2|.|TRBJ2-1
TGTGCCAGCATGCGGACTAGCGGGACTACCTACAATGAGCAGTTCTTC
CASMRTSGTTYNEQFF
>TRBV7-9|16|TRBD2|.|TRBJ2-3
TGTGCCAGCAGCTTCCGCGGGGGGCCGCCGTGGGATACGCAGTATTTT
CASSFRGGPPWDTQYF